This T cell receptor (beta chain) was identified in a study of shared clonotypes between healthy human individuals. On the study more broadly: Every donor yielded three CD4 naive, three CD4 memory, two CD8 naive and one CD8 memory plate.

In the sorted-subset replicate PCRs, around 0.2 ug DNA, 25,000 to 30,000 T cell genomes, was used. Original data processing: ImmunoSEQ gave junction-only sequences without quality scores, so filtering differed. Assay: immunoSEQ multiplex PCR; the TCRdb copy retains only in-frame clones and omits some. The V and J calls and clone size come from that table; D and trimming were worked out from the DNA. The repertoire holds around 2.1 million clones, about 92% seen once, with 1.5% to 2% in the top ten. CD45RO negativity and positive selection for CCR7 defined naive CD8 cells, a population that excluded terminally differentiated effector memory CD45RA+ cells. Germline V gene data show CDR1 as MNHEY and CDR2 as SMNVEV (reference sequence). V was trimmed by 2 bases and J by 1 base, leaving 8 bases between them. CDR3 length: 14 amino acids.

Sequencing was carried out using naive CD8+ T cells from PBMCs. The chain employs TRBV27 and TRBJ2-5, with D possibly matching TRBD2 (6 bases). This clonotype was sampled from a man between 18 and 35 years old in good health. Some clones in this sample may be carry-over from other donors' samples. The CDR3 protein is CASSLGSGQETQYF. CDR3 nucleotides: TGTGCCAGCAGTTTAGGTAGCGGCCAAGAGACCCAGTACTTC.